A single sample is the source of the 22 T cell receptor beta chains below, sequenced in a study of shared clonotypes between healthy human individuals. The assay was immunoSEQ multiplex PCR, and TCRdb's table has in-frame clones only and misses some. The repertoire consists of hundreds of thousands of clones, with almost 97% occurring once and the leading ten covering approximately 0.06%. Sequencing input: naive CD4+ T cells sorted from blood. Documented subset: CD45RA+ positively selected. Receptors originate from a woman aged 25 to 39 in good health.

The chain combines TRBV28 with TRBJ1-2; D gene unclear. The CDR3 has 15 residues. Germline loops: CDR1 MDHEN, CDR2 SYDVKM. V gave up 2 bases and J gave up 6 bases, with 16 bases separating them. The CDR3 nucleotides are TGTGCCAGCAGTTTACCGACCATTCATAAGGATGGCTACACCTTC. It is translated as CASSLPTIHKDGYTF.

The chain recombines TRBV5-1 with TRBJ2-3; tentatively, D is TRBD2 (6 bases). Germline lookup yields CDR1 SGHRS and CDR2 YFSETQ. V was pared by 5 bases and J by 3 bases, with 19 bases between. This CDR3 is built from 16 residues. CDR3 in amino acids: CASSWGGTEETDTQYF. The CDR3 bases are TGCGCCAGCAGTTGGGGCGGGACGGAGGAAACAGATACGCAGTATTTT.

V is TRBV18 and J is TRBJ2-7, with no clear D. The germline V and J ends were trimmed by 6 bases and 4 bases, with 13 bases remaining between them. The CDR3 contains 13 residues. Germline V gene data show CDR1 as KGHSH and CDR2 as LQKENI. CDR3 in amino acids: CASSPPADYEQYF. As DNA, the CDR3 is TGTGCCAGCTCCCCCCCCGCCGATTACGAGCAGTACTTC.

The gene calls are TRBV13 and TRBJ2-7; weak D call: TRBD2 (5 bases). Trimming left V 4 bases short and J 6 bases short, with 16 bases between. This CDR3 contains 14 residues. Germline-derived CDR1 and CDR2 are PRHDT and FYEKMQ (reference sequence). The CDR3 DNA follows: TGTGCCAGCAGCTCCTCCCGAGGGCCCGTCGAGCAGTACTTC. Translation gives CASSSSRGPVEQYF.

The rearrangement links TRBV18 to TRBJ2-3; weak D call: TRBD2 (5 bases). Trimming removed 2 bases from V and 4 bases from J, with 13 bases in between. The CDR3 extends over 15 amino acids. Germline V gives CDR1 KGHSH, CDR2 LQKENI. Written as DNA, the CDR3 is TGTGCCAGCTCACCAAGGCCAGAGAGGGCAGATACGCAGTATTTT. Its translation: CASSPRPERADTQYF.

The rearrangement links TRBV28 to TRBJ2-5; 11 nucleotides align to TRBD2. CDR1 is MDHEN and CDR2 is SYDVKM in the germline V gene. The CDR3 has 16 amino acids. The trim removed 0 bases at V and 2 bases at J, leaving 2 bases unmatched. The CDR3 DNA follows: TGTGCCAGCAGTTTATGGGGACTAGCGGAACAAGAGACCCAGTACTTC. It yields the protein CASSLWGLAEQETQYF.

This clone was seen just once. This chain links TRBV28 with TRBJ1-2; perhaps TRBD1 as D (5 bases). The germline CDR1 and CDR2 sequences are MDHEN and SYDVKM. CDR3 length: 15 amino acids. Trimming removed 2 bases at V and 4 bases at J, with 14 bases between. CDR3 in DNA: TGTGCCAGCAGTTTAATGGTCGGGGCTCTCTATGGCTACACCTTC. This sequence encodes CASSLMVGALYGYTF.

The chain couples TRBV7-9 to TRBJ1-2; 9 positions agree with TRBD1. The CDR3 is 15 residues long. Germline V gene lookup returns CDR1 SEHNR and CDR2 FQNEAQ (reference sequence). J lost 4 bases, V lost 4 bases, and 7 bases had no gene match. CDR3 sequence: CASSSGQGPTYGYTF. CDR3 in DNA: TGTGCCAGCAGCTCGGGACAGGGACCAACCTATGGCTACACCTTC.

The chain carries TRBV27 and TRBJ2-1; TRBD2 matches 9 bases. The junction had 5 bases not matched to a gene; V was cut back by 5 bases and J by 0 bases. This CDR3 has 16 residues. Germline V CDR1 and CDR2: MNHEY, SMNVEV (reference sequence). The CDR3: CASSPAGGRSYNEQFF. The CDR3 nucleotides read TGTGCCAGCAGTCCCGCGGGAGGGCGCTCCTACAATGAGCAGTTCTTC.

This clone was observed a single time. The chain joins TRBV5-8 to TRBJ1-1, with 8 bases identical to TRBD1. The trim removed 5 bases at V and 5 bases at J, leaving 8 bases unmatched. The CDR3 has 14 residues. Germline V lookup: CDR1 SGHTS, CDR2 YDEGEE. CDR3 protein: CASSVGQGWTEAFF. CDR3 sequence (DNA): TGTGCCAGCAGTGTCGGACAGGGTTGGACTGAAGCTTTCTTT.

The J gene is TRBJ1-1, the V gene TRBV7-9; the D gene is possibly TRBD1 (5 bases). V dropped 8 bases and J dropped 0 bases, with 10 bases sitting between them. This CDR3 is 13 amino acids long. Looked up from germline, CDR1 is SEHNR and CDR2 is FQNEAQ (reference sequence). The CDR3 DNA sequence: TGTGCCAGCTATCCGGGACTGAACACTGAAGCTTTCTTT. The encoded protein is CASYPGLNTEAFF.

The chain combines TRBV6-5 with TRBJ2-5; TRBD2 is a possible D gene (7 bases). This CDR3 contains 16 residues. Germline CDR1 reads MNHEY; CDR2 reads SVGAGI. V dropped 0 bases and J dropped 5 bases, with 16 bases sitting between them. CDR3 protein: CASSYSPGGPSETQYF. CDR3 in DNA: TGTGCCAGCAGTTACTCCCCCGGGGGGCCCTCGGAGACCCAGTACTTC.

Here the CDR3 DNA reads TGCGCCAGCAGCTTGGAGGTAGACAGGGGTGGCTATGGCTACACCTTC. Its protein is CASSLEVDRGGYGYTF. The chain couples TRBV5-1 to TRBJ1-2; 8 bases are shared with TRBD1. This CDR3 has 16 amino acids. Looked up from germline, CDR1 is SGHRS and CDR2 is YFSETQ. V shed 0 bases, J shed 4 bases, and the junction held 8 bases outside the gene matches.

This clone was detected only a few times. The chain links TRBV5-1 to TRBJ2-7; no firm D call. The CDR3 totals 13 residues. Germline V gene sequence: CDR1 SGHRS, CDR2 YFSETQ. The germline V and J ends were trimmed by 0 bases and 2 bases, with 6 bases remaining between them. CDR3 DNA sequence: TGCGCCAGCAGCTTGGCCAGCACCTACGAGCAGTACTTC. It translates to CASSLASTYEQYF.

This chain uses TRBV5-4 with TRBJ2-2; possibly TRBD2 for D (6 bases). This CDR3 has 15 residues. Germline CDR1 and CDR2: SGHNT and YYREEE (reference sequence). Trimming left V 4 bases short and J 0 bases short, with 10 bases between. DNA of the CDR3: TGTGCCAGCAGCCAGCGGGCCGCGAACACCGGGGAGCTGTTTTTT. Amino acid sequence: CASSQRAANTGELFF.

This chain uses TRBV5-4 with TRBJ1-2; 7 nucleotides line up with TRBD1. The trim removed 4 bases at V and 6 bases at J, leaving 15 bases unmatched. The CDR3 length is 16 residues. CDR1 is SGHNT and CDR2 is YYREEE in the germline V gene (reference sequence). The CDR3 coding sequence is TGTGCCAGCAGCCAAAATACGGACAGGCGACGGGATGGCTACACCTTC. Its translation: CASSQNTDRRRDGYTF.

The chain is built from TRBV27 and TRBJ1-4; weak D call: TRBD1 (5 bases). Trimming took 4 bases from V and 4 from J, leaving 13 bases between them. CDR1 MNHEY and CDR2 SMNVEV come from the germline V gene (reference sequence). This CDR3 has 15 residues. In DNA, the CDR3 is TGTGCCAGCAGTTCCACCAGGGTTGGTAATGAAAAACTGTTTTTT. Encoded protein: CASSSTRVGNEKLFF.

This clone turned up a few times. The V call is TRBV2, the J call TRBJ1-1; no reliable D call. Germline V CDR1 and CDR2: SNHLY, FYNNEI. The V gene lost 7 bases and the J gene lost 0 bases, with 12 bases spanning the gap. This CDR3 has 14 residues. CDR3 sequence: CASTGQLMNTEAFF. For the CDR3, the DNA is TGTGCCAGCACTGGCCAGCTTATGAACACTGAAGCTTTCTTT.

The rearrangement uses TRBV25-1 and TRBJ2-1; 7 nucleotides align to TRBD1. After removal of 6 bases from V and 2 bases from J, the junction contained 10 bases not matched to a gene. CDR3 length: 16 residues. Per the germline V gene, CDR1 is MGHDK and CDR2 is SYGVNS. The chain's CDR3 is CASSAFRQGPYNEQFF. In DNA, the CDR3 is TGTGCCAGCAGCGCCTTTAGACAGGGCCCCTACAATGAGCAGTTCTTC.

The CDR3 here is CASSVDRGVGYGYTF. The CDR3 DNA sequence: TGCGCCAGCAGCGTAGACAGGGGAGTGGGCTATGGCTACACCTTC. This chain joins TRBV5-1 and TRBJ1-2, with 8 bases fitting TRBD1. V gave up 4 bases and J gave up 4 bases; unmatched junction bases: 9. The CDR3 totals 15 residues. CDR1 is SGHRS, CDR2 YFSETQ, per germline.

This rearrangement joins TRBV28 to TRBJ1-1; tentatively, D is TRBD1 (5 bases). CDR3 length equals 17 residues. The V gene's germline CDR1 is MDHEN and CDR2 SYDVKM. Trimming left V 1 base short and J 1 base short, with 16 bases between. DNA of the CDR3: TGTGCCAGCAGTTTATTCGGAAGTCAGGGAACGAACACTGAAGCTTTCTTT. Translating gives CASSLFGSQGTNTEAFF.

The V call is TRBV5-1, the J call TRBJ2-5, with D possibly being TRBD1 or TRBD2 (6 bases each). Germline CDR1 reads SGHRS; CDR2 reads YFSETQ. V gave up 2 bases and J gave up 2 bases, with 16 bases separating them. This CDR3 spans 16 amino acids. The CDR3 region has the DNA TGCGCCAGCAGCTTCTTGGGGGGCGAGGGGCAAGAGACCCAGTACTTC. It specifies CASSFLGGEGQETQYF.